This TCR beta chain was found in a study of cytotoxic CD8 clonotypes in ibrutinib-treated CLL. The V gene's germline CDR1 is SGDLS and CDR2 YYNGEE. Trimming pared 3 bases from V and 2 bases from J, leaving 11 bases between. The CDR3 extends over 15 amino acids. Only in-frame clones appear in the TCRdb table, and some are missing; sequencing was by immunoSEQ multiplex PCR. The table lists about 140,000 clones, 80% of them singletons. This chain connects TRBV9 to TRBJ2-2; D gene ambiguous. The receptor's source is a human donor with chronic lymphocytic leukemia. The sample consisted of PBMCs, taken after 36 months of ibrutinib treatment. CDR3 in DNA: TGTGCCAGCAGCGACTCTGCTAAAAACACCGGGGAGCTGTTTTTT. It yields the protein CASSDSAKNTGELFF.